One sample yielded the 32 T cell receptor beta chains listed below, sequenced in a study of PD-L1 blockade in urothelial cancer. Libraries were prepared by immunoSEQ multiplex PCR; TCRdb keeps only in-frame clonotypes and omits some of them. The table lists about 15,000 clones, about nine tenths of them singletons, with about 5.6% in the top ten. This sample comprised PBMCs, obtained around atezolizumab (anti-PD-L1) treatment. The receptors originated from a man between 50 and 59 years old with urothelial cancer.

The J gene is TRBJ2-7, the V gene TRBV27; 11 positions agree with TRBD2. The CDR3 contains 18 residues. Losses at the gene ends were 10 bases for V and 3 bases for J; bases not matched to a gene: 20. Germline V lookup: CDR1 MNHEY, CDR2 SMNVEV (reference sequence). CDR3 sequence: CATPARGHGGTSGYEQYF. Written as DNA, the CDR3 is TGTGCCACCCCCGCCCGGGGACATGGAGGGACTAGCGGCTACGAGCAGTACTTC.

The chain recombines TRBV5-4 with TRBJ2-2, with 11 positions matching TRBD1. The junction had 4 bases not matched to a gene; V was cut back by 3 bases and J by 6 bases. Germline CDR1 and CDR2: SGHNT and YYREEE (reference sequence). CDR3 length: 15 amino acids. The DNA for the CDR3 is TGTGCCAGCAGCTACGGACAGGGGGCGGCCGGGGAGCTGTTTTTT. This gives the protein CASSYGQGAAGELFF.

V gene TRBV19 combines with J gene TRBJ2-7, with D possibly being TRBD1 (5 bases). The germline gives CDR1 LNHDA, CDR2 SQIVND (reference sequence). Trimming took off 1 base at V and 5 bases at J, with 18 bases between the two ends. The CDR3 length is 16 residues. The CDR3 is CASSIGRQGGGDEQYF. The CDR3 DNA reads as TGTGCCAGTAGTATAGGACGGCAGGGTGGTGGCGACGAGCAGTACTTC.

The chain links TRBV28 to TRBJ2-3; D uncertain. CDR3 length: 12 residues. CDR1 is MDHEN and CDR2 is SYDVKM in the germline V gene. V lost 5 bases, J lost 6 bases, and 9 bases lay in between. The CDR3, as DNA: TGTGCCAGCAGTCTTCGGTGGGATACGCAGTATTTT. This sequence encodes CASSLRWDTQYF.

A few counts support this clone. The rearrangement links TRBV5-4 to TRBJ2-1, with 14 bases matching TRBD2. This CDR3 has 15 amino acids. CDR1 SGHNT and CDR2 YYREEE come from the germline V gene (reference sequence). The J segment lost 14 bases and the V segment lost 0 bases, leaving 7 bases of the junction unmatched. The CDR3 DNA reads TGTGCCAGCAGCTTGGAGGGACTAGCGGGGGCCGGGGAGTTCTTC. This gives the protein CASSLEGLAGAGEFF.

The J gene is TRBJ2-7, the V gene TRBV5-1; 14 nucleotides line up with TRBD2. The CDR3 contains 16 residues. J lost 0 bases, V lost 4 bases, and 3 bases had no gene match. The germline V gene encodes CDR1 SGHRS and CDR2 YFSETQ. CDR3 region: CASSRLAGGSSYEQYF. Written as DNA, the CDR3 is TGCGCCAGCAGCAGACTAGCGGGAGGGAGCTCCTACGAGCAGTACTTC.

The chain's CDR3 is CASSSWTGTDTQYF. The CDR3, as DNA: TGTGCCAGCAGCTCATGGACTGGCACAGATACGCAGTATTTT. This chain connects TRBV7-9 to TRBJ2-3; perhaps TRBD2 as D (5 bases). The length of the CDR3 is 14 residues. The germline V and J ends were trimmed by 4 bases and 1 base, with 9 bases remaining between them. CDR1 is SEHNR, CDR2 FQNEAQ, per germline (reference sequence).

V usage is TRBV30 and J usage is TRBJ2-3; 7 nucleotides line up with TRBD2. The CDR3 is 15 residues long. Trimming at V came to 0 bases and at J to 2 bases, leaving 5 bases not matched to a gene. Germline CDR1 and CDR2: GTSNPN and SVGIG (reference sequence). The CDR3 here is CAWSVGAGVTDTQYF. The CDR3 DNA sequence: TGTGCCTGGAGTGTTGGGGCGGGAGTCACAGATACGCAGTATTTT.

This clone was detected only a few times. The gene calls are TRBV14 and TRBJ2-7; D is possibly TRBD1 (6 bases). CDR3 length: 16 residues. Trimming removed 4 bases from V and 2 bases from J, with 18 bases in between. Germline-derived CDR1 and CDR2 are SGHDN and FVKESK. CDR3 coding DNA: TGTGCCAGCAGCCGAATCGGGCCCAGGGGAACCTACGAGCAGTACTTC. Protein: CASSRIGPRGTYEQYF. The whole variable domain, remainder taken from reference TRBV14 and TRBJ2-7, is EAGVTQFPSHSVIEKGQTVTLRCDPISGHDNLYWYRRVMGKEIKFLLHFVKESKQDESGMPNNRFLAERTGGTYSTLKVQPAELEDSGVYFCASSRIGPRGTYEQYFGPGTRLTVT.

This clone has a single count. The gene calls are TRBV6-1 and TRBJ2-4, with 8 bases matching TRBD1. Per the germline V gene, CDR1 is MNHNS and CDR2 is SASEGT. V dropped 3 bases and J dropped 10; count of bases not matched to a gene: 5. The CDR3 length is 13 residues. CDR3 protein: CASSDLTGAIQYF. In DNA form, the CDR3 reads TGTGCCAGCAGTGACCTGACAGGGGCGATTCAGTACTTC.

The chain carries TRBV29-1 and TRBJ1-2; TRBD1 agrees at 7 bases. The CDR3 loop spans 15 amino acids. Germline V gene data show CDR1 as SQVTM and CDR2 as ANQGSEA. V gave up 0 bases and J gave up 8 bases; unmatched junction bases: 12. The DNA of the CDR3 is TGCAGCGTTGAAGATCAGCTACGACAGGGTATCGGCTACACCTTC. Amino acids: CSVEDQLRQGIGYTF.

The rearrangement joins TRBV27 to TRBJ1-1; no clear D. The V end lost 6 bases, the J end lost 1 base, and 18 bases lay between the germline ends. The CDR3 sequence is 16 residues long. Germline V gene sequence: CDR1 MNHEY, CDR2 SMNVEV (reference sequence). CDR3 residues: CASSPLPRNRNTEAFF. In DNA form, the CDR3 reads TGTGCCAGCAGCCCGCTCCCACGAAATAGGAACACTGAAGCTTTCTTT.

The chain links TRBV6-1 to TRBJ1-5, with 7 bases lining up with TRBD1. The CDR3 loop spans 14 amino acids. V was pared by 4 bases and J by 9 bases, with 9 bases of the junction left unmatched. Germline CDR1 and CDR2: MNHNS and SASEGT. The chain's CDR3 is CASSADRRKGPQHF. CDR3 nucleotide sequence: TGTGCCAGCAGTGCGGACAGGAGAAAAGGGCCCCAGCATTTT.

The J gene is TRBJ2-1, the V gene TRBV9; possibly TRBD1 for D (6 bases). The CDR3 loop spans 15 amino acids. V gave up 4 bases and J gave up 7 bases, with 18 bases separating them. Per the germline V gene, CDR1 is SGDLS and CDR2 is YYNGEE. DNA for the CDR3: TGTGCCAGCAGCTGGAGGACAGCGACTACGAATGAGCAGTTCTTC. Translation: CASSWRTATTNEQFF.

CDR3 amino acids: CAIRGTGSDQPQHF. CDR3 nucleotides: TGTGCCATCAGGGGGACAGGGTCGGATCAGCCCCAGCATTTT. This chain links TRBV10-3 with TRBJ1-5; 9 positions agree with TRBD1. Germline CDR1 reads ENHRY; CDR2 reads SYGVKD. This CDR3 has 14 amino acids. The trim removed 6 bases at V and 5 bases at J, leaving 5 bases unmatched.

This clone came up a few times. The CDR3 protein is CASSHDSLNYGYTF. CDR3 sequence (DNA): TGTGCCAGCTCACACGACTCACTGAACTATGGCTACACCTTC. The chain recombines TRBV18 with TRBJ1-2; D is unresolved. This CDR3 has 14 amino acids. Germline V CDR1 and CDR2: KGHSH, LQKENI. Trimming pared 4 bases from V and 2 bases from J, leaving 11 bases between.

This chain joins TRBV19 and TRBJ1-3, with 7 bases matching TRBD1. After removal of 6 bases from V and 4 bases from J, the junction contained 12 bases not matched to a gene. Germline CDR1 and CDR2: LNHDA and SQIVND (reference sequence). The CDR3 is 16 residues long. CDR3 DNA sequence: TGTGCCAGTAGCCTACTACGACAGGGTGGAGGAAACACCATATATTTT. Protein: CASSLLRQGGGNTIYF.

The V and J genes are TRBV29-1 and TRBJ2-2; D might be TRBD1 (5 bases). Looked up from germline, CDR1 is SQVTM and CDR2 is ANQGSEA. The CDR3 loop spans 13 amino acids. V dropped 7 bases and J dropped 0 bases, with 9 bases sitting between them. The CDR3 loop is CSGQTPNTGELFF. CDR3 sequence (DNA): TGCAGCGGACAGACGCCGAACACCGGGGAGCTGTTTTTT.

This clone appeared once. The CDR3 sequence is CASSLSTGGNTEAFF. CDR3 DNA sequence: TGCGCCAGCAGCCTTTCGACAGGGGGCAACACTGAAGCTTTCTTT. This rearrangement joins TRBV5-1 to TRBJ1-1, with 10 bases fitting TRBD1. The germline V gene has CDR1 SGHRS and CDR2 YFSETQ. After removal of 4 bases from V and 2 bases from J, the junction contained 5 bases not matched to a gene. This CDR3 has 15 residues.

The chain has TRBV7-2 and TRBJ2-5, with TRBD1 matching 7 bases. Germline CDR1 and CDR2: SGHTA and FQGNSA. J lost 5 bases, V lost 1 base, and 7 bases had no gene match. The CDR3 length is 15 residues. The CDR3 bases are TGTGCCAGCAGCTTAGTCACAGGGGTCGGGGAGACCCAGTACTTC. Its protein product is CASSLVTGVGETQYF.

This chain joins TRBV7-2 and TRBJ2-3, with 10 bases lining up with TRBD2. CDR3 length: 17 amino acids. V was pared by 4 bases and J by 2 bases, with 9 bases of the junction left unmatched. The germline V gene has CDR1 SGHTA and CDR2 FQGNSA. The CDR3 DNA reads as TGTGCCAGCAGCTCCCGCGTAACTAGCGGGGACACAGATACGCAGTATTTT. Its protein product is CASSSRVTSGDTDTQYF.

This chain links TRBV6-1 with TRBJ2-7; maybe TRBD1 (6 bases). The V gene's germline CDR1 is MNHNS and CDR2 SASEGT. V lost 4 bases and J lost 0, with 13 bases in between. The CDR3 loop spans 15 amino acids. CDR3 bases: TGTGCCAGCAGTGGGGACATCCTGAGCTCCTACGAGCAGTACTTC. Translating gives CASSGDILSSYEQYF.

This chain uses TRBV11-2 with TRBJ2-1, with a tentative D call TRBD1 (6 bases). Germline-derived CDR1 and CDR2 are SGHAT and FQNNGV. Between the trimmed V and J ends, which lost 1 base and 5 bases, there was a span of 12 bases. This CDR3 is built from 15 residues. The CDR3 reads CASSLGVGAHNEQFF. DNA for the CDR3: TGTGCCAGCAGCTTAGGGGTGGGGGCTCACAATGAGCAGTTCTTC.

This chain connects TRBV7-8 to TRBJ1-1, with no clear D. Germline CDR1 SGHVS, CDR2 FQNEAQ. The V and J ends lost 1 base and 1 base respectively, with 10 bases between them. CDR3 size: 15 residues. CDR3 sequence reads: CASSLERSSNTEAFF. CDR3 coding DNA: TGTGCCAGCAGCTTAGAGAGGAGCTCGAACACTGAAGCTTTCTTT.

The V call is TRBV10-3, the J call TRBJ1-4, with 7 bases matching TRBD1. There are 13 residues in the CDR3. Germline V CDR1 and CDR2: ENHRY, SYGVKD. V was clipped by 8 bases and J by 8 bases; unmatched bases: 8. This chain's CDR3 is CAIQGDSKEKLFF. The DNA of the CDR3 is TGTGCCATCCAAGGGGACAGTAAGGAAAAACTGTTTTTT.

The chain combines TRBV28 with TRBJ2-1; possible D gene TRBD2, 5 bases. The V gene lost 4 bases and the J gene lost 12 bases, with 16 bases spanning the gap. Germline lookup yields CDR1 MDHEN and CDR2 SYDVKM. CDR3 length: 13 residues. This CDR3 is CASSYPSGAPQFF. CDR3 coding DNA: TGTGCCAGCAGTTACCCAAGCGGCGCACCGCAGTTCTTC.

V and J are TRBV30 and TRBJ2-7; D unclear. Per germline, CDR1 GTSNPN and CDR2 SVGIG (reference sequence). V shed 0 bases and J shed 4 bases, with 7 bases lying between them. The CDR3 is made up of 12 amino acids. CDR3 region: CAWSVYSYEQYF. CDR3 coding DNA: TGTGCCTGGAGTGTCTACTCGTACGAGCAGTACTTC. The whole variable domain, filled in from reference TRBV30 and TRBJ2-7, reads SQTIHQWPATLVQPVGSPLSLECTVEGTSNPNLYWYRQAAGRGLQLLFYSVGIGQISSEVPQNLSASRPQDRQFILSSKKLLLSDSGFYLCAWSVYSYEQYFGPGTRLTVT.

The CDR3 reads CASSLTRGSSYEQYF. CDR3 coding DNA: TGTGCCAGCAGCTTAACAAGGGGGAGCTCCTACGAGCAGTACTTC. The chain links TRBV7-2 to TRBJ2-7; weak D call: TRBD1 (6 bases). This CDR3 comprises 15 residues. V was shortened by 2 bases and J by 0 bases, with 11 bases between the two germline ends. Germline V gives CDR1 SGHTA, CDR2 FQGNSA.

This chain links TRBV11-2 with TRBJ2-7; D ambiguous. Looked up from germline, CDR1 is SGHAT and CDR2 is FQNNGV. CDR3 length: 14 residues. V gave up 3 bases and J gave up 0 bases, with 9 bases separating them. The CDR3 spells CASSFTAVSYEQYF. DNA for the CDR3: TGTGCCAGCAGCTTCACAGCCGTCTCCTACGAGCAGTACTTC.

V and J are TRBV1 and TRBJ2-1; the D call in the table, TRBD2, was not verified against the DNA. TRBV1 is flagged as a pseudogene. This CDR3 region has 15 residues. The CDR3 DNA sequence: TGCACCAGCAGCCAAGCGGGAGGGCAGTACAATGAGCAGTTCTTC. This gives the protein CTSSQAGGQYNEQFF.

The chain uses TRBV6-1 and TRBJ2-3; 13 bases map to TRBD2. V was clipped by 4 bases and J by 1 base; unmatched bases: 5. The CDR3 has 17 residues. Looked up from germline, CDR1 is MNHNS and CDR2 is SASEGT. CDR3: CASSGLAGGLRTDTQYF. The CDR3 bases are TGTGCCAGCAGTGGACTAGCGGGAGGTCTTCGCACAGATACGCAGTATTTT.

A single count supports this clone. This sequence joins TRBV21-1 and TRBJ2-3; the tabulated D call, TRBD2, remains unverified against the DNA. TRBV21-1 is a pseudogene locus. The CDR3 is 18 amino acids. CDR3 region: CASSKGTILAGGPDTQYF. The CDR3 region has the DNA TGTGCCAGCAGCAAAGGGACCATTCTAGCGGGGGGGCCTGATACGCAGTATTTT.